Given below is one T cell receptor (beta chain) in context. Its antigen is currently unknown. The CDR3 has 17 amino acids. The sample originates from a study of T cells expressing NK-cell markers. Study context: Seven donors tested HCMV-seropositive and one tested seronegative among the eight sequenced. Study results and caveats: Several donors' CD3+CD56-NKG2C+ cells were dominated by the same clonotypes. In about six donors, dominant CD3+CD56+NKG2C+ clonotypes ranked among the top 10 CD8+ clonotypes. Nothing established the HCMV specificity of expanded NKG2C+ T cell clones.

Using the 5' RACE reads, TCRdb records one entry per CDR3 protein without DNA. The table gives some 300,000 distinct CDR3 sequences; the top ten clones make up approximately 0.42% of it. The sequenced material came from blood T cells: a sorted CD56 or NKG2C T cell subset, CD4+ or CD8+ T cells, or bulk PBMC T cells (not recorded which). V and J are TRBV12-3 or TRBV12-4 and TRBJ1-4; the D gene TCRdb calls, TRBD1, cannot be checked with no DNA. The sequence was collected from a young man in good health. The CDR3 reads CASSPQQGITTNEKLFF.